This TCR beta chain was identified during a study of T cell responses to AZD1222 COVID-19 vaccine. Regarding the study as a whole: Possibly, clonal diversity was underestimated; donors were largely white British and included more females. Per reports, nearly half of all spike-specific TCRs target regions that are unmutated in variants. The span of vaccine-associated CD4 TCRs extended across spike, with dominance at 160-218 and 743-854. Spike-specific TCR breadth and depth were elevated following two AZD1222 doses.

This CDR3 is 13 amino acids long. Germline trimming cut 5 bases from V and 8 bases from J; bases unmatched to any gene: 7. CDR1 LNHDA and CDR2 SQIVND come from the germline V gene (reference sequence). Note on this clone: Its antigen is unidentified.

The method was immunoSEQ multiplex PCR; TCRdb's version includes in-frame clones alone and lacks a portion of them. In the table there are 150,000 to 200,000 clones, over 70% of which are singletons. Source: peripheral blood, taken on day 0 of MenACWY control vaccination. The rearrangement links TRBV19 to TRBJ1-1; 8 bases line up with TRBD1. The sequence was collected from an adult in good health. The CDR3 bases are TGTGCCAGTAGTGCGACAGGGGCGATGGAAGCTTTCTTT. This codes for CASSATGAMEAFF.